These T cell receptor beta chains were read from a single sample in a study of long-term antiretroviral therapy in people with HIV. Sequenced by immunoSEQ multiplex PCR; TCRdb stores in-frame clones only, minus some. The data show some 28,000 clones, 70% to 85% seen once. The input for sequencing was unsorted PBMCs, taken 3 years after starting antiretroviral therapy. The receptor set was obtained from a man aged 40-49 years with HIV. Both conserved end residues are part of each CDR3. The order of the fields is J gene, V gene, D gene, clone size, CDR3 DNA, CDR3 protein. The D gene is left open where the match is weak. Clone size appears in some rows only: once, few, many, or a class for an expanded clone.

TRBJ1-2 | TRBV6-1 | . | . | TGTGCCAGCAGTCTCGTTGGGGGGGATCATGGCTACACCTTC | CASSLVGGDHGYTF
TRBJ1-4 | TRBV7-9 | TRBD1 | . | TGTGCCAGCAGCTCCCGGACAGGGGGGGCTTTGGATGAAAAACTGTTTTTT | CASSSRTGGALDEKLFF
TRBJ2-3 | TRBV7-9 | TRBD2 | . | TGTGCCAGCAGCCCCATAGCGGGGGGCCCAGATACGCAGTATTTT | CASSPIAGGPDTQYF
TRBJ1-2 | TRBV19 | . | once | TGTGCCAGTAGCCGGGACCTAGCGGGCTACACCTTC | CASSRDLAGYTF
TRBJ2-7 | TRBV11-2 | TRBD1 | . | TGTGCCAGCAGCTCGCAGACAGGGGGCTACGAGCAGTACTTC | CASSSQTGGYEQYF
TRBJ2-7 | TRBV7-9 | . | . | TGTGCCAGCAGCCCCGGACAGCGGGAGCAGTACTTC | CASSPGQREQYF
TRBJ1-2 | TRBV5-6 | . | . | TGTGCCAGCAGCTTGGCAGGGGCTAACTATGGCTACACCTTC | CASSLAGANYGYTF
TRBJ2-1 | TRBV11-2 | . | . | TGTGCCAGCAGCCCCCAAGGCGGACTTACCGATGAGCAGTTCTTC | CASSPQGGLTDEQFF
TRBJ2-7 | TRBV7-8 | TRBD2 | . | TGTGCCAGCAGCCCTGGTCAGGGACTAACCTACGAGCAGTACTTC | CASSPGQGLTYEQYF
TRBJ2-1 | TRBV7-9 | TRBD2 | . | TGTGCCAGCAGCCAAACTAGCGGGGGTGAGCAGTTCTTC | CASSQTSGGEQFF
TRBJ1-6 | TRBV27 | TRBD1 | . | TGTGCCAGCAGTTTTAGGGTACAGGGGAATTCACCCCTCCACTTT | CASSFRVQGNSPLHF
TRBJ1-2 | TRBV6-1 | TRBD1 | . | TGTGCCAGCAGTGAAATTTCTGGACAGGGGCTTGGTGGCTACACCTTC | CASSEISGQGLGGYTF
TRBJ1-1 | TRBV29-1 | . | . | TGCAGCGTTGCCCTGCAGGGAGGGAACACTGAAGCTTTCTTT | CSVALQGGNTEAFF
TRBJ1-1 | TRBV4-1 | . | . | TGCGCCAGCAGCCATTACACGAACACTGAAGCTTTCTTT | CASSHYTNTEAFF
TRBJ2-1 | TRBV6-5 | TRBD2 | . | TGTGCCAGCAGTTACTCGACTAGCGGGAGGGCCAATGAGCAGTTCTTC | CASSYSTSGRANEQFF
TRBJ2-7 | TRBV5-1 | . | . | TGCGCCAGCAGCGGGACTGGTGCCTACGAGCAGTACTTC | CASSGTGAYEQYF
TRBJ1-4 | TRBV6-5 | TRBD1 | few | TGTGCCAGCAACGACAGGGGGCGCGGGGAAAAACTGTTTTTT | CASNDRGRGEKLFF
TRBJ2-7 | TRBV10-1 | TRBD1 | few | TGCGCCAGCAGTCCGACAGGGATGTACGAGCAGTACTTC | CASSPTGMYEQYF